Below, 16 T cell receptor beta chains from the same sample are listed, as sequenced in a study of cytomegalovirus exposure and HLA in healthy donors. The repertoire was sequenced with immunoSEQ multiplex PCR; TCRdb's copy has only in-frame clones and lacks some. Here the sample spans about 160,000 clones, about 88% being singletons. Sequencing was performed on PBMCs. These TCRs come from a woman aged 18-29 years in good health and CMV-seronegative.

The chain combines TRBV5-1 with TRBJ2-3; 9 bases match TRBD1. Trimming at V came to 0 bases and at J to 3 bases, leaving 11 bases not matched to a gene. CDR3 length: 18 amino acids. CDR1 is SGHRS, CDR2 YFSETQ, per germline. CDR3 region: CASSLVGLGTGRTDTQYF. CDR3 sequence (DNA): TGCGCCAGCAGCTTGGTGGGCTTGGGGACAGGGAGGACAGATACGCAGTATTTT.

The chain recombines TRBV15 with TRBJ1-1; a weak D match, TRBD1 (5 bases). The V gene lost 1 base and the J gene lost 1 base, with 10 bases spanning the gap. The CDR3 extends over 15 amino acids. Germline loops: CDR1 LNHNV, CDR2 YYDKDF (reference sequence). The CDR3 nucleotides read TGTGCCACCAGCAGAGGGGGGGGATGGAACACTGAAGCTTTCTTT. This gives the protein CATSRGGGWNTEAFF.

The chain recombines TRBV5-1 with TRBJ2-7, with 7 bases lining up with TRBD2. Germline V lookup: CDR1 SGHRS, CDR2 YFSETQ. The CDR3 totals 16 residues. After removal of 5 bases from V and 4 bases from J, the junction contained 15 bases not matched to a gene. As DNA, the CDR3 is TGCGCCAGCAGTCAAAACGGGGGGACTAAATATTACGAGCAGTACTTC. This sequence encodes CASSQNGGTKYYEQYF. Full variable domain (remainder filled in from reference TRBV5-1 and TRBJ2-7): KAGVTQTPRYLIKTRGQQVTLSCSPISGHRSVSWYQQTPGQGLQFLFEYFSETQRNKGNFPGRFSGRQFSNSRSEMNVSTLELGDSALYLCASSQNGGTKYYEQYFGPGTRLTVT.

This chain joins TRBV7-9 and TRBJ1-2, with 7 bases that match TRBD1. The germline V gene encodes CDR1 SEHNR and CDR2 FQNEAQ (reference sequence). This CDR3 spans 15 amino acids. The trim removed 4 bases at V and 3 bases at J, leaving 8 bases unmatched. CDR3 in amino acids: CASSWPNQGDYGYTF. The DNA for the CDR3 is TGTGCCAGCAGCTGGCCCAATCAGGGGGACTATGGCTACACCTTC.

The J gene is TRBJ1-1, the V gene TRBV5-1; D perhaps matches TRBD1 (6 bases). Germline CDR1 reads SGHRS; CDR2 reads YFSETQ. The CDR3 loop spans 13 amino acids. V was pared by 1 base and J by 7 bases, with 11 bases between. This CDR3 reads CASSLRGANEAFF. The CDR3, as DNA: TGCGCCAGCAGCTTGCGGGGGGCCAATGAAGCTTTCTTT.

This chain links TRBV6-5 with TRBJ1-2; a possible D gene is TRBD1 (5 bases). Germline V lookup: CDR1 MNHEY, CDR2 SVGAGI. The CDR3 spans 14 residues. V lost 2 bases to trimming and J lost 4 bases, with 11 bases between them. The CDR3: CASSYLQESYGYTF. The CDR3, as DNA: TGTGCCAGCAGTTACCTACAGGAAAGCTATGGCTACACCTTC.

The rearrangement uses TRBV27 and TRBJ2-4; 9 bases are a match to TRBD2. V was clipped by 2 bases and J by 1 base; unmatched bases: 3. The CDR3 consists of 16 residues. Looked up from germline, CDR1 is MNHEY and CDR2 is SMNVEV (reference sequence). CDR3 in amino acids: CASSLAGGPAKNIQYF. The CDR3 DNA sequence: TGTGCCAGCAGTTTAGCGGGAGGGCCGGCCAAAAACATTCAGTACTTC.

Here the CDR3 reads CASGPYTRGLGTSRLAGANVLTF. CDR3 in DNA: TGTGCCAGCGGCCCTTATACCAGGGGCTTGGGGACATCTCGCCTGGCTGGGGCCAACGTCCTGACTTTC. The chain has TRBV27 and TRBJ2-6; a weak D match, TRBD1 (6 bases). V lost 8 bases, J lost 2 bases, and 37 bases lay in between. This CDR3 is built from 23 residues. Germline assignment: CDR1 MNHEY and CDR2 SMNVEV (reference sequence). Complete variable domain (other parts from reference TRBV27 and TRBJ2-6): EAQVTQNPRYLITVTGKKLTVTCSQNMNHEYMSWYRQDPGLGLRQIYYSMNVEVTDKGDVPEGYKVSRKEKRNFPLILESPSPNQTSLYFCASGPYTRGLGTSRLAGANVLTFGAGSRLTVL.

The rearrangement uses TRBV11-3 and TRBJ2-1; the D gene is possibly TRBD2 (6 bases). V lost 1 base and J lost 10, with 17 bases in between. CDR1 SGHNT and CDR2 YENEEA come from the germline V gene. This CDR3 comprises 15 residues. CDR3 region: CASSLGAGTPREQFF. Here the CDR3 DNA reads TGTGCCAGCAGCTTAGGCGCGGGAACCCCAAGGGAGCAGTTCTTC. The complete variable domain, with remaining parts taken from reference TRBV11-3 and TRBJ2-1, reads EAGVVQSPRYKIIEKKQPVAFWCNPISGHNTLYWYLQNLGQGPELLIRYENEEAVDDSQLPKDRFSAERLKGVDSTLKIQPAELGDSAVYLCASSLGAGTPREQFFGPGTRLTVL.

This clone was detected only a few times. V gene TRBV5-4 combines with J gene TRBJ2-7; D might be TRBD1 (5 bases). CDR3 size: 14 residues. V shed 5 bases and J shed 0 bases, with 12 bases lying between them. The V gene's germline CDR1 is SGHNT and CDR2 YYREEE (reference sequence). CDR3 amino acids: CASSIGDSSYEQYF. Written as DNA, the CDR3 is TGTGCCAGCAGTATCGGAGACAGCTCCTACGAGCAGTACTTC.

The genes are TRBV19 and TRBJ2-1; 7 bases line up with TRBD1. From germline, CDR1 is LNHDA and CDR2 SQIVND (reference sequence). The J segment lost 7 bases and the V segment lost 7 bases, leaving 10 bases of the junction unmatched. This CDR3 spans 14 amino acids. CDR3 sequence (DNA): TGTGCCAGTACCGTGACAGGGCGTGGGAATGAGCAGTTCTTC. It encodes CASTVTGRGNEQFF.

The chain recombines TRBV11-2 with TRBJ2-2, with no clear D. The V gene lost 5 bases and the J gene lost 3 bases, with 13 bases spanning the gap. The CDR3 has 15 amino acids. Looked up from germline, CDR1 is SGHAT and CDR2 is FQNNGV. As DNA, the CDR3 is TGTGCCAGCAGCGGCCGCGCCGGGTACACCGGGGAGCTGTTTTTT. Encoded protein: CASSGRAGYTGELFF.

This chain joins TRBV5-1 and TRBJ2-1; 11 bases are a match to TRBD2. In germline, CDR1 is SGHRS, CDR2 YFSETQ. This CDR3 has 15 residues. V gave up 4 bases and J gave up 2 bases; unmatched junction bases: 2. Written as DNA, the CDR3 is TGCGCCAGCAGCCCGGGACTAGCGGCCTACAATGAGCAGTTCTTC. Residues: CASSPGLAAYNEQFF.

V is TRBV18 and J is TRBJ1-1, with 12 bases matching TRBD1. The V segment lost 0 bases and the J segment 6 bases; nucleotides outside the gene matches: 17. CDR1 is KGHSH and CDR2 is LQKENI in the germline V gene. The CDR3 extends over 20 amino acids. CDR3 amino acids: CASSPPKRDRGRSGFPEAFF. The CDR3 coding sequence is TGTGCCAGCTCACCACCCAAGAGGGACAGGGGGCGATCGGGCTTCCCTGAAGCTTTCTTT.

This clone was counted between two and nine times. V usage is TRBV7-9 and J usage is TRBJ2-5, with 7 bases that match TRBD1. This CDR3 has 14 residues. Germline trimming cut 4 bases from V and 5 bases from J; bases unmatched to any gene: 7. CDR1 is SEHNR and CDR2 is FQNEAQ in the germline V gene (reference sequence). The CDR3 loop is CASSSISQGETQYF. As DNA, the CDR3 is TGTGCCAGCAGCTCGATATCACAGGGGGAGACCCAGTACTTC. The full variable domain, completed using reference TRBV7-9 and TRBJ2-5, is DTGVSQNPRHKITKRGQNVTFRCDPISEHNRLYWYRQTLGQGPEFLTYFQNEAQLEKSRLLSDRFSAERPKGSFSTLEIQRTEQGDSAMYLCASSSISQGETQYFGPGTRLLVL.

The chain carries TRBV5-4 and TRBJ1-6; 7 positions agree with TRBD1. CDR3 length equals 15 residues. Germline loops: CDR1 SGHNT, CDR2 YYREEE (reference sequence). With 4 bases clipped from V and 10 bases from J, the junction kept 11 bases outside the gene matches. Here the CDR3 DNA reads TGTGCCAGCAGCCGTGCTGGGACAGACAACTCACCCCTCCACTTT. Its protein product is CASSRAGTDNSPLHF. The entire variable domain, with the rest obtained from reference TRBV5-4 and TRBJ1-6, is as follows: ETGVTQSPTHLIKTRGQQVTLRCSSQSGHNTVSWYQQALGQGPQFIFQYYREEENGRGNFPPRFSGLQFPNYSSELNVNALELDDSALYLCASSRAGTDNSPLHFGNGTRLTVT.